A selection of T cell receptor beta chains follows, all from one sample in a study of T cell clonotyping in hematopoietic cell transplantation. Clones were read by immunoSEQ multiplex PCR, and TCRdb kept only the in-frame ones, dropping some. Counted here are over 15,000 clones, approximately 83% occurring once; the ten biggest clones make up 4% to 5.5%. Specimen: peripheral blood mononuclear cells. Every receptor here comes from a woman aged 35 to 49 in good health. Some clones in this sample may be carry-over from other donors' samples. Both conserved end residues are part of each CDR3. D genes are given only for firm matches. A row's size may be missing; if present it is once, few, many or a size class.

>TRBD1|TRBJ1-1|TRBV29-1|medium-sized
CSVLGQQGTEAFF
TGCAGCGTCCTGGGACAGCAGGGCACTGAAGCTTTCTTT
>NA|TRBJ1-2|TRBV6-5|NA
CASSYDSAGTNYGYTF
TGTGCCAGCAGTTACGACTCCGCGGGGACTAACTATGGCTACACCTTC
>NA|TRBJ2-3|TRBV30|NA
CAWSSSGIDTQYF
TGTGCCTGGAGTTCCTCTGGAATAGATACGCAGTATTTT
>NA|TRBJ1-2|TRBV30|NA
CAWSSERTTF
TGTGCCTGGAGTTCCGAGAGGACCACCTTC
>NA|TRBJ1-2|TRBV7-8|NA
CASSPRSSWDGYTF
TGTGCCAGCAGCCCCAGGAGTTCGTGGGATGGCTACACCTTC
>NA|TRBJ1-4|TRBV28|NA
CASSFIRGTNEKLFF
TGTGCCAGCAGTTTCATCCGGGGCACTAATGAAAAACTGTTTTTT
>NA|TRBJ2-1|TRBV4-2|NA
CASSQEGDFQFF
TGTGCCAGCAGCCAAGAAGGCGACTTTCAGTTCTTC
>TRBD1|TRBJ1-2|TRBV9|NA
CASSVATGTVGYTF
TGTGCCAGCAGCGTAGCGACAGGGACCGTAGGCTACACCTTC
>TRBD1|TRBJ2-7|TRBV28|once
CASRTGGRYEQYF
TGTGCCAGCCGGACAGGGGGGCGTTACGAGCAGTACTTC
>NA|TRBJ2-7|TRBV29-1|once
CSVGLQGSYEQYF
TGCAGCGTTGGTCTTCAGGGGTCCTACGAGCAGTACTTC
>NA|TRBJ2-5|TRBV6-6|NA
CASSYPLETQYF
TGTGCCAGCAGTTACCCCCTAGAGACCCAGTACTTC
>TRBD1|TRBJ2-7|TRBV4-2|NA
CASSRETGTGSPYEQYF
TGTGCCAGCAGCCGAGAAACCGGGACAGGGTCCCCCTACGAGCAGTACTTC
>TRBD1|TRBJ1-5|TRBV19|NA
CASSIDRVEDQPQHF
TGTGCCAGTAGTATCGACAGGGTAGAAGATCAGCCCCAGCATTTT
>NA|TRBJ2-2|TRBV30|NA
CAWSALRTGELFF
TGTGCCTGGAGTGCGTTGAGGACCGGGGAGCTGTTTTTT
>NA|TRBJ1-4|TRBV4-3|NA
CASSQGQGAEKLFF
TGCGCCAGCAGCCAAGGGCAGGGCGCCGAAAAACTGTTTTTT
>NA|TRBJ2-7|TRBV19|once
CASSISDRGSLAGGEQYF
TGTGCCAGTAGTATCTCGGACAGGGGGAGTCTAGCGGGAGGCGAGCAGTACTTC
>NA|TRBJ1-1|TRBV7-3|once
CASSGLSANTEAFF
TGTGCCAGCAGTGGGCTTTCGGCGAACACTGAAGCTTTCTTT
>NA|TRBJ1-2|TRBV6-5|NA
CASSRGRGDYGYTF
TGTGCCAGCAGTCGAGGCCGAGGGGACTATGGCTACACCTTC
>NA|TRBJ1-5|TRBV30|NA
CAWSAPVDRRNLRNQPQHF
TGTGCCTGGAGTGCCCCCGTCGACAGGCGCAACCTTAGGAATCAGCCCCAGCATTTT
>NA|TRBJ2-7|TRBV27|NA
CASSLRPGGEQYF
TGTGCCAGCAGTTTACGCCCCGGCGGCGAGCAGTACTTC
>NA|TRBJ2-3|TRBV6-6|once
CASSYLEGTDTQYF
TGTGCCAGCAGTTACTTGGAAGGCACAGATACGCAGTATTTT
>TRBD2|TRBJ2-1|TRBV11-3|NA
CASSLDSLAGGDYNEQFF
TGTGCCAGCAGCTTAGATAGTCTCGCCGGGGGGGACTACAATGAGCAGTTCTTC
>NA|TRBJ2-1|TRBV4-3|NA
CASSQDLLGAYNEQFF
TGCGCCAGCAGCCAAGATCTTTTGGGGGCCTACAATGAGCAGTTCTTC
>NA|TRBJ1-4|TRBV2|few
CASLGQFNEKLFF
TGTGCCAGCCTAGGACAGTTTAATGAAAAACTGTTTTTT
>NA|TRBJ1-3|TRBV30|NA
CAWSMTGNPGNTIYF
TGTGCCTGGAGTATGACAGGCAACCCAGGAAACACCATATATTTT
>NA|TRBJ2-5|TRBV29-1|few
CSVEDGWETQYF
TGCAGCGTTGAAGATGGCTGGGAGACCCAGTACTTC
>NA|TRBJ2-3|TRBV5-1|NA
CASLRSVSSTDTQYF
TGCGCCAGCCTCCGGAGCGTCTCAAGCACAGATACGCAGTATTTT
>NA|TRBJ2-5|TRBV9|once
CASSVRPGTVETQYF
TGTGCCAGCAGCGTACGGCCCGGGACTGTAGAGACCCAGTACTTC
>NA|TRBJ1-2|TRBV13|NA
CASSLNRKHYGYTF
TGTGCCAGCAGCTTAAACCGAAAACACTATGGCTACACCTTC
>NA|TRBJ2-5|TRBV4-1|NA
CASSQDGWAQYF
TGCGCCAGCAGCCAAGATGGTTGGGCCCAGTACTTC
>NA|TRBJ2-7|TRBV5-6|NA
CASSFSYEQYF
TGTGCCAGCAGCTTTTCCTACGAGCAGTACTTC
>TRBD1|TRBJ2-7|TRBV18|few
CASSPTGTAYEQYF
TGTGCCAGCTCACCGACCGGGACAGCCTACGAGCAGTACTTC
>NA|TRBJ1-5|TRBV28|NA
CASSLVGSQPQHF
TGTGCCAGCAGTTTAGTGGGAAGTCAGCCCCAGCATTTT
>TRBD1|TRBJ2-3|TRBV27|NA
CASSTPRGFTSTDTQYF
TGTGCCAGCAGTACTCCCAGGGGGTTTACTAGCACAGATACGCAGTATTTT
>TRBD2|TRBJ2-1|TRBV19|NA
CASSIDSGSSYNEQFF
TGTGCCAGTAGTATCGATAGCGGGAGCTCCTACAATGAGCAGTTCTTC
>NA|TRBJ1-5|TRBV27|NA
CASSFTTGQPQHF
TGTGCCAGCAGTTTCACAACAGGTCAGCCCCAGCATTTT
>TRBD1|TRBJ2-7|TRBV6-6|NA
CASSAVTGGDYEQYF
TGTGCCAGCAGTGCAGTGACAGGGGGCGACTACGAGCAGTACTTC
>NA|TRBJ2-5|TRBV5-8|NA
CASSAGRARVGTQYF
TGTGCCAGCAGCGCGGGACGGGCGCGGGTTGGGACCCAGTACTTC
>NA|TRBJ1-2|TRBV6-5|NA
CASRDFRGGGGGYTF
TGTGCCAGCAGGGACTTCAGGGGAGGTGGGGGTGGCTACACCTTC
>NA|TRBJ2-3|TRBV10-3|NA
CAISARDTTDTQYF
TGTGCCATCAGCGCGAGGGACACCACAGATACGCAGTATTTT